What follows describes a single T cell receptor (beta chain). This clone was counted between two and nine times. The specificity of this receptor is unknown. Per-base qualities were not stored, and no clone one base away is much larger. There are 16 amino acids in the CDR3, from cysteine to phenylalanine inclusive. Just the 48-base CDR3 DNA is kept, in frame starting at base 1. The germline V gene (reference sequence) gives CDR1 as SGHKS and CDR2 as YYEKEE. Trimming removed 0 bases from V and 0 bases from J, leaving 10 bases between the germline ends. The data were taken from a study of control samples from healthy donors and cancer patients (dated by TCRdb to 2020 to 2022). The library was generated by the immunoSEQ multiplex PCR assay. In TCRdb, the immuneACCESS table is reduced to in-frame sequences with V and J assigned. These tables do not hold every clone; where another copy was compared, an unresolved V gene accounts for under half, and the others remain unexplained. This sample holds over 70,000 clones; roughly nine tenths were observed only once. Together, the top ten hold 8.5% to 10% of the sample.

The rearranged segments are TRBV5-5 and TRBJ1-5, with a tentative D gene TRBD1 over 6 matching bases. This sequence originates from a woman between 50 and 59 years old with colorectal cancer. The sequenced material came from PBMCs. The CDR3 protein: CASSLEGGDSNQPQHF. The nucleotides read TGTGCCAGCAGCTTGGAAGGGGGGGATAGCAATCAGCCCCAGCATTTT.